This T cell receptor beta chain stems from a study of blood T cell repertoires in COVID-19. Across the study: Samples came from the United States, Italy and Spain, spanning acute and convalescent COVID-19.

Those who participated ranged in age from about 18 to 89 years and resided in about two dozen US areas. Clinical history as reported by participants underpinned cohort assignment. CDR3 size: 15 residues. Looked up from germline, CDR1 is SGHNT and CDR2 is YYREEE (reference sequence). Trimming took 4 bases from V and 8 from J, leaving 16 bases between them. The method was immunoSEQ multiplex PCR; TCRdb's version includes in-frame clones alone and lacks a portion of them. The sample lists roughly 290,000 clones, approximately 85% seen once, with approximately 4.2% in the top ten. J is TRBJ1-6 and V is TRBV5-4; a possible D gene is TRBD1 (5 bases). The sequencing sample was made of PBMCs or T cells enriched from blood (not recorded which). The TCR originated in a woman in her 30s who had recovered from COVID-19. CDR3 loop: CASSIGSRADSPLHF. The CDR3 DNA follows: TGTGCCAGCAGCATTGGATCCAGGGCCGATTCACCCCTCCACTTT. The full variable domain, in which reference TRBV5-4 and TRBJ1-6 provide the parts outside the CDR3, is ETGVTQSPTHLIKTRGQQVTLRCSSQSGHNTVSWYQQALGQGPQFIFQYYREEENGRGNFPPRFSGLQFPNYSSELNVNALELDDSALYLCASSIGSRADSPLHFGNGTRLTVT.